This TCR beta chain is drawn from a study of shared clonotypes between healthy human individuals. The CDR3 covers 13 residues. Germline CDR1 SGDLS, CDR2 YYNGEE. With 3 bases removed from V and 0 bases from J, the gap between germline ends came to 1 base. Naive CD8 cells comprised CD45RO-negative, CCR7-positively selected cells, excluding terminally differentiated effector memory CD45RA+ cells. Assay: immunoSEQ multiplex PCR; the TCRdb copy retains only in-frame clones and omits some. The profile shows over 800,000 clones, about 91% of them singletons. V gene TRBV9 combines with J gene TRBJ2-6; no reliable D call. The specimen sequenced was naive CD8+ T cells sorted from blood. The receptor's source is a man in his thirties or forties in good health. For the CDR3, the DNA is TGTGCCAGCAGCGACTCTGGGGCCAACGTCCTGACTTTC. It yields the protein CASSDSGANVLTF.